One sample yielded the 6 T cell receptor beta chains listed below, sequenced in a study of shared clonotypes between healthy human individuals. CD8 cells classed as naive were CD45RO-negative and positively selected for CCR7, excluding terminally differentiated effector memory CD45RA+ cells. This table comes from immunoSEQ multiplex PCR, and its TCRdb copy is limited to in-frame clones, with some not included. Seen here are some 630,000 clones, around 96% observed once, and the top ten hold about 0.11%. The sequenced sample was naive CD8+ T cells sorted from blood. Source of these receptors: a woman in her twenties or thirties in good health.

The chain carries TRBV9 and TRBJ2-7, with 7 bases lining up with TRBD1. This CDR3 region has 14 residues. Germline loops: CDR1 SGDLS, CDR2 YYNGEE. J was trimmed by 2 bases and V by 4 bases; bases with no gene match: 6. The CDR3 region is CASSMTGLPYEQYF. CDR3 nucleotide sequence: TGTGCCAGCAGCATGACAGGGCTTCCCTACGAGCAGTACTTC. The entire variable domain, with the rest obtained from reference TRBV9 and TRBJ2-7, is as follows: DSGVTQTPKHLITATGQRVTLRCSPRSGDLSVYWYQQSLDQGLQFLIQYYNGEERAKGNILERFSAQQFPDLHSELNLSSLELGDSALYFCASSMTGLPYEQYFGPGTRLTVT.

The chain links TRBV4-1 to TRBJ1-2; no definite D call. This CDR3 has 12 amino acids. CDR1 and CDR2 (germline): MGHRA, YSYEKL. Trimming shortened V by 4 bases and J by 3 bases, and 6 bases separated the two germline ends. The CDR3 DNA reads as TGCGCCAGCAGCCGCGGTGACTATGGCTACACCTTC. This codes for CASSRGDYGYTF.

V and J are TRBV5-8 and TRBJ2-7, with no clear D. The CDR3 loop spans 17 amino acids. CDR1 and CDR2 (germline): SGHTS, YDEGEE. V lost 0 bases to trimming and J lost 5 bases, with 21 bases between them. The CDR3 nucleotides are TGTGCCAGCAGCTTGGACAGTTCCACGCCGCCTCGCGACGAGCAGTACTTC. Translation gives CASSLDSSTPPRDEQYF.

The J gene is TRBJ2-5, the V gene TRBV13; D is undetermined. CDR3 length: 14 amino acids. Deletions cut 4 bases from V and 3 bases from J, with 12 bases between. Germline V gives CDR1 PRHDT, CDR2 FYEKMQ (reference sequence). CDR3 in DNA: TGTGCCAGCAGCTCCACGTGGGCCGAAGAGACCCAGTACTTC. This translates into CASSSTWAEETQYF.

The V and J genes are TRBV5-6 and TRBJ1-1; D unclear. Germline-derived CDR1 and CDR2 are SGHDT and YYEEEE. V lost 4 bases to trimming and J lost 2 bases, with 6 bases between them. CDR3 length: 12 amino acids. The DNA for the CDR3 is TGTGCCAGCAGCGCCTTCAACACTGAAGCTTTCTTT. Protein sequence: CASSAFNTEAFF.

The rearrangement links TRBV23-1 to TRBJ2-7; no definite D call. TRBV23-1 is marked as an open reading frame, function uncertain. There are 15 residues in the CDR3. V was trimmed by 0 bases and J by 6 bases, leaving 15 bases between them. CDR3 residues: CASSQSRLAWGEQYF. The CDR3 region has the DNA TGCGCCAGCAGTCAATCCCGGCTTGCCTGGGGCGAGCAGTACTTC.